Sequencing of this T cell receptor (beta chain) was carried out in a study of identical twins. CDR1 is LNHDA and CDR2 is SQIVND in the germline V gene (reference sequence). The CDR3 extends over 16 amino acids. J lost 3 bases, V lost 4 bases, and 7 bases had no gene match. In its sample, this clonotype was seen many times. TCRdb redid the calling of the 5' RACE reads with MiXCR, one entry per CDR3 protein. This table has 640,000 or so distinct CDR3 sequences, 6% to 6.5% appearing once. Sequencing was carried out using naive T cells sorted from blood. The origin of this receptor is a man aged 18 to 30 in good health. J is TRBJ2-1 and V is TRBV19; 9 bases fit TRBD2. CDR3 loop: CASSTIAGEGYNEQFF. As DNA, the CDR3 is TGTGCCAGTAGTACGATAGCGGGAGAGGGCTACAATGAGCAGTTCTTC.